The rows below give T cell receptor beta chains drawn from one sample of a study of early T cells in non-severe SARS-CoV-2 infection. TCRdb recomputed calls from the 5' RACE reads with MiXCR, one row per CDR3 protein. The sample gives about 48,000 distinct CDR3 sequences, 6% to 8% of which show up once; around 6.1% is in the top ten. The sequenced sample was whole blood. Source of these receptors: an adult who was a healthcare worker with PCR-confirmed SARS-CoV-2 infection or an uninfected control (not recorded which). The CDR3 runs from the conserved cysteine through the conserved F or W. The D gene is left open where the match is weak. Clone size is shown for a subset of rows, as once, few, many or a class of expanded clone.

>TRBV4-3|TRBJ2-7|few|-
CASSQDLGRVDEQYF
TGCGCCAGCAGCCAAGATCTAGGCAGGGTAGACGAGCAGTACTTC
>TRBV11-2|TRBJ2-1|-|TRBD1
CASSLSSTGSAVDNEQFF
TGTGCCAGCAGCTTATCGTCGACAGGGTCAGCTGTTGACAATGAGCAGTTCTTC
>TRBV11-1|TRBJ2-7|-|TRBD1
CASSFAQGAYEQYF
TGTGCCAGCAGCTTCGCCCAGGGGGCTTACGAGCAGTACTTC
>TRBV7-9|TRBJ1-1|-|-
CASSGLNTEAFF
TGTGCCAGCAGCGGGCTGAACACTGAAGCTTTCTTT
>TRBV30|TRBJ2-7|-|-
CAWSPRIGAYEQYF
TGTGCCTGGAGTCCACGGATAGGAGCCTACGAGCAGTACTTC
>TRBV2|TRBJ2-7|many|TRBD1
CASSGQGRYEQYF
TGTGCCAGCAGTGGACAGGGTAGATACGAGCAGTACTTC
>TRBV20-1|TRBJ2-1|many|TRBD2
CSARDSWTRYNEQFF
TGCAGTGCTAGAGATTCATGGACTAGATACAATGAGCAGTTCTTC
>TRBV3-1|TRBJ1-2|many|-
CASSQDSPAGRLDYGYTF
TGTGCCAGCAGCCAAGATTCCCCGGCAGGGCGATTAGACTATGGCTACACCTTC
>TRBV27|TRBJ2-7|-|-
CASSLVGTEQYF
TGTGCCAGCAGTTTGGTAGGGACCGAGCAGTACTTC
>TRBV7-2|TRBJ1-1|few|-
CASSLVLTEAFF
TGTGCCAGCAGCTTAGTTCTGACTGAAGCTTTCTTT
>TRBV29-1|TRBJ2-1|many|TRBD1
CSTEHRTGEQDEQFF
TGCAGCACCGAACACCGGACAGGGGAACAGGATGAGCAGTTCTTC
>TRBV7-3|TRBJ2-3|many|-
CASSLSRSDTQYF
TGTGCCAGCAGCTTATCTAGATCCGATACGCAGTATTTT
>TRBV7-9|TRBJ1-5|many|-
CASSPGTLSNQPQHF
TGTGCCAGCAGCCCCGGGACACTTAGCAATCAGCCCCAGCATTTT
>TRBV14|TRBJ1-1|few|TRBD1
CASSRYRGGEAFF
TGTGCCAGCAGCCGATACAGGGGGGGCGAAGCTTTCTTT
>TRBV2|TRBJ1-6|many|-
CASRPTGTNSPLHF
TGTGCCAGCAGGCCGACGGGTACCAATTCACCCCTCCACTTT
>TRBV20-1|TRBJ2-1|-|-
CSAPGVRAEQFF
TGCAGTGCTCCCGGAGTCAGGGCTGAGCAGTTCTTC
>TRBV19|TRBJ2-6|-|-
CASSINGRSGANVLTF
TGTGCCAGTAGTATAAATGGGCGCTCTGGGGCCAACGTCCTGACTTTC
>TRBV6-4|TRBJ1-1|-|-
CASSDPPNTEAFF
TGTGCCAGCAGTGACCCTCCGAACACTGAAGCTTTCTTT
>TRBV28|TRBJ1-1|many|-
CASSLGGQAFF
TGTGCCAGCAGTTTAGGGGGGCAAGCTTTCTTT
>TRBV12-3/TRBV12-4|TRBJ1-6|many|-
CASSLEFSPLHF
TGTGCCAGCAGTTTAGAATTTTCACCCCTCCACTTT
>TRBV2|TRBJ2-7|-|-
CASRKEGSSYEQYF
TGTGCCAGCAGAAAAGAAGGGAGTAGCTACGAGCAGTACTTC
>TRBV20-1|TRBJ2-1|many|TRBD2
CSARDPSRGDNEQFF
TGCAGTGCTAGAGATCCCTCGCGGGGGGACAATGAGCAGTTCTTC
>TRBV27|TRBJ2-3|few|TRBD2
CASSSLGAGVTDTQYF
TGTGCCAGCAGTTCCCTTGGGGCGGGGGTCACAGATACGCAGTATTTT
>TRBV5-1|TRBJ1-1|few|-
CASSFTGRLFNTEAFF
TGCGCCAGCAGCTTCACAGGGCGACTCTTTAACACTGAAGCTTTCTTT
>TRBV2|TRBJ2-2|many|-
CASSGQYTNTGELFF
TGTGCCAGCAGTGGACAGTATACAAACACCGGGGAGCTGTTTTTT
>TRBV20-1|TRBJ2-1|many|-
CSAPDSSNEQFF
TGCAGTGCCCCCGACTCCTCCAATGAGCAGTTCTTC
>TRBV10-3|TRBJ2-3|many|-
CAISESGARLFTDTQYF
TGTGCCATCAGTGAGTCCGGGGCTAGGCTATTCACAGATACGCAGTATTTT
>TRBV20-1|TRBJ2-2|many|TRBD2
CSARPSLAGGPGELFF
TGCAGTGCTAGGCCGAGCCTAGCGGGGGGGCCCGGGGAGCTGTTTTTT
>TRBV12-3/TRBV12-4|TRBJ1-1|many|TRBD1
CASSPLGQGLTEAFF
TGTGCCAGCAGTCCCCTTGGACAGGGGCTCACTGAAGCTTTCTTT
>TRBV19|TRBJ2-2|many|TRBD2
CAGAGGRGTGELFF
TGTGCCGGAGCGGGGGGGCGAGGCACCGGGGAGCTGTTTTTT
>TRBV2|TRBJ1-6|many|TRBD1
CASRGQEGSPLHF
TGTGCCAGCAGGGGACAGGAGGGATCACCCCTCCACTTT
>TRBV15|TRBJ1-1|many|-
CATSREGGTEAFF
TGTGCCACCAGCAGAGAGGGGGGTACTGAAGCTTTCTTT
>TRBV18|TRBJ1-4|many|-
CASSPSPGGNEKLFF
TGTGCCAGCTCACCCAGCCCCGGGGGGAATGAAAAACTGTTTTTT
>TRBV10-3|TRBJ1-2|few|-
CAITVTGQLNYGYTF
TGTGCCATCACAGTCACAGGCCAACTCAACTATGGCTACACCTTC
>TRBV12-3/TRBV12-4|TRBJ2-3|many|-
CASRPGEKYTQYF
TGTGCCAGCAGACCGGGAGAAAAGTATACGCAGTATTTT
>TRBV20-1|TRBJ1-2|few|-
CSASLLAETGHDGYTF
TGCAGTGCTAGCTTACTAGCGGAAACAGGGCACGATGGCTACACCTTC
>TRBV29-1|TRBJ2-1|many|-
CSVAFRVHYNEQFF
TGCAGCGTTGCGTTCAGGGTCCACTACAATGAGCAGTTCTTC
>TRBV6-6|TRBJ2-4|-|TRBD1
CASSQGQQLAKNIQYF
TGTGCCAGCAGTCAGGGACAGCAGCTAGCCAAAAACATTCAGTACTTC
>TRBV5-6|TRBJ2-2|few|-
CASSLRRMANTGELFF
TGTGCCAGCAGCTTAAGACGGATGGCGAACACCGGGGAGCTGTTTTTT
>TRBV3-1|TRBJ2-5|-|-
CASSPRSGRETQYF
TGTGCCAGCAGCCCCAGATCAGGGCGAGAGACCCAGTACTTC
>TRBV27|TRBJ1-6|many|-
CASRNSAYFNSPLHF
TGTGCCAGCAGGAACTCAGCGTACTTCAATTCACCCCTCCACTTT
>TRBV20-1|TRBJ1-2|-|-
CSASKPSYGYTF
TGCAGTGCTAGCAAGCCATCCTATGGCTACACCTTC
>TRBV6-2/TRBV6-3|TRBJ2-4|-|-
CASSIPGSAIAKNIQYF
TGTGCCAGCAGCATCCCCGGCTCGGCCATAGCCAAAAACATTCAGTACTTC
>TRBV5-4|TRBJ2-1|-|-
CASSLEGARSYNEQFF
TGTGCCAGCAGCTTGGAGGGCGCAAGGTCCTACAATGAGCAGTTCTTC
>TRBV4-3|TRBJ1-1|-|-
CASSQEGGLITEAFF
TGCGCCAGCAGCCAAGAAGGGGGGCTAATAACTGAAGCTTTCTTT
>TRBV11-2|TRBJ2-1|few|TRBD1
CASSLGGQGYNEQFF
TGTGCCAGCAGCTTAGGCGGACAGGGCTACAATGAGCAGTTCTTC
>TRBV5-6|TRBJ2-2|few|-
CASSLDMGGELFF
TGTGCCAGCAGCTTGGATATGGGCGGGGAGCTGTTTTTT
>TRBV28|TRBJ2-7|-|TRBD2
CASSSPRTSGAIYEQYF
TGTGCCAGCAGCTCGCCTAGGACTAGCGGGGCGATCTACGAGCAGTACTTC
>TRBV19|TRBJ1-6|-|TRBD1
CASTLDRSNSPLHF
TGTGCCAGTACCCTGGACAGGTCCAATTCACCCCTCCACTTT